The 19 T cell receptor beta chains given below trace back to one sample, sequenced in a study of cytomegalovirus exposure and HLA in healthy donors (dated by TCRdb to about 2017). Receptor libraries were prepared by the immunoSEQ multiplex PCR assay. A mixture of 60 forward primers for TCR Vbeta segments and 13 reverse primers for TCR Jbeta segments was used in the multiplex PCR. The source is immuneACCESS, and TCRdb retained only in-frame sequences with V and J called. Part of the clones is not carried over; for the studies checked, unresolved V genes explain less than half of this, and the remainder is unexplained. Within this sample are about 120,000 clones, with about four fifths of them counted one time only. Around 9.5% of the sample belongs to the ten largest clones. Input material: PBMCs. The receptor source for this set is a female donor in good health and CMV-seropositive.

This clone was seen more than once but under ten times. The V and J genes are TRBV7-6 and TRBJ2-1; 12 bases map to TRBD2. Germline V CDR1 and CDR2: SGHVS, FNYEAQ. V was pared by 2 bases and J by 7 bases, with 6 bases of the junction left unmatched. CDR3 size: 16 residues. This CDR3 is CASSLTALAGGNEQFF. CDR3 coding DNA: TGTGCCAGCAGCTTAACCGCTCTAGCGGGGGGGAATGAGCAGTTCTTC.

This chain connects TRBV21-1 to TRBJ1-6. TRBV21-1 is listed as a pseudogene. The CDR3 totals 13 residues. CDR3 nucleotides: TGTGCCAGCAGCTCGCGGGTAAGCTCACCCCTCCACTTT. Its translation is CASSSRVSSPLHF.

This clone has just a few counts. CDR3 residues: CASSLRRGRDEQFF. The CDR3 DNA sequence: TGTGCCAGCAGCTTAAGGAGAGGGCGGGATGAGCAGTTCTTC. J is TRBJ2-1 and V is TRBV7-3; D perhaps matches TRBD2 (5 bases). The V gene's germline CDR1 is SGHTA and CDR2 FQGTGA. The CDR3 has 14 residues. Trimming stripped 1 base from V and 8 bases from J, with 12 bases between. Supplemented by reference TRBV7-3 and TRBJ2-1, the full variable domain reads GAGVSQTPSNKVTEKGKYVELRCDPISGHTALYWYRQSLGQGPEFLIYFQGTGAADDSGLPNDRFFAVRPEGSVSTLKIQRTERGDSAVYLCASSLRRGRDEQFFGPGTRLTVL.

V usage is TRBV10-3 and J usage is TRBJ2-1; 7 bases are shared with TRBD2. Germline lookup yields CDR1 ENHRY and CDR2 SYGVKD. The junction had 5 bases not matched to a gene; V was cut back by 6 bases and J by 6 bases. The CDR3 extends over 13 amino acids. CDR3 nucleotide sequence: TGTGCCATCAGCCGAGGCGGGGGCAATGAGCAGTTCTTC. Its translation is CAISRGGGNEQFF.

The genes are TRBV28 and TRBJ2-1; 8 nucleotides align to TRBD1. The CDR3 consists of 15 residues. The V gene end was trimmed by 7 bases and the J gene end by 10 bases; junction bases not matched to a gene: 15. Germline V gene lookup returns CDR1 MDHEN and CDR2 SYDVKM. The CDR3 loop is CASTNAGTGAVEQFF. The CDR3 nucleotides read TGTGCCAGCACCAACGCCGGGACAGGCGCTGTGGAGCAGTTCTTC. Drawing the rest from reference TRBV28 and TRBJ2-1, the complete variable domain is DVKVTQSSRYLVKRTGEKVFLECVQDMDHENMFWYRQDPGLGLRLIYFSYDVKMKEKGDIPEGYSVSREKKERFSLILESASTNQTSMYLCASTNAGTGAVEQFFGPGTRLTVL.

The rearrangement joins TRBV5-1 to TRBJ1-6; no definite D call. The CDR3 contains 15 residues. From germline, CDR1 is SGHRS and CDR2 YFSETQ. V shed 3 bases and J shed 7 bases, with 14 bases lying between them. For the CDR3, the DNA is TGCGCCAGCAGCTGGGGAGTTGGGTTGAATTCACCCCTCCACTTT. The encoded protein is CASSWGVGLNSPLHF.

This clone was observed a handful of times. The chain combines TRBV19 with TRBJ1-5; D remains ambiguous. The CDR3 is 15 amino acids. The germline V gene encodes CDR1 LNHDA and CDR2 SQIVND (reference sequence). The V end lost 3 bases, the J end lost 6 bases, and 15 bases lay between the germline ends. The DNA for the CDR3 is TGTGCCAGTAGTATGGGAGGGTCTAATTCTCAGCCCCAGCATTTT. It codes for CASSMGGSNSQPQHF.

The chain couples TRBV28 to TRBJ2-1; 10 bases are shared with TRBD2. The CDR3 runs to 14 residues. The ends lost 7 bases at V and 9 bases at J; junction bases unmatched: 9. Germline values: CDR1 MDHEN, CDR2 SYDVKM. The CDR3 nucleotides are TGTGCCAGCAAAGGTAGCGGGGGGCTTTTTGAGCAGTTCTTC. This gives the protein CASKGSGGLFEQFF.

The chain carries TRBV6-5 and TRBJ2-7; 9 bases match TRBD1. This CDR3 is 15 amino acids long. V shed 5 bases, J shed 5 bases, and the junction held 10 bases outside the gene matches. Germline CDR1 MNHEY, CDR2 SVGAGI. Here the CDR3 DNA reads TGTGCCAGCAGTCGCGGGGGACAGGGTAGAAACGAGCAGTACTTC. Translating it yields CASSRGGQGRNEQYF.

This chain joins TRBV5-4 and TRBJ1-5; weak D call: TRBD1 (5 bases). Deletions cut 3 bases from V and 0 bases from J, with 10 bases between. Germline CDR1 and CDR2: SGHNT and YYREEE (reference sequence). This CDR3 comprises 15 residues. The CDR3 region is CASSYRGGSNQPQHF. The DNA of the CDR3 is TGTGCCAGCAGCTACCGCGGGGGTAGCAATCAGCCCCAGCATTTT.

This clone was counted between two and nine times. J is TRBJ2-7 and V is TRBV2; TRBD2 is a possible D gene (6 bases). The germline V gene encodes CDR1 SNHLY and CDR2 FYNNEI. The CDR3 covers 15 residues. The ends were cut back, 5 bases at V and 1 base at J, with 15 bases in the middle. The CDR3 spells CASSLGRGFSYEQYF. CDR3 DNA sequence: TGTGCCAGCAGTTTAGGGCGGGGATTTTCCTACGAGCAGTACTTC.

The V call is TRBV18, the J call TRBJ1-1; D may be TRBD1 (5 bases). Germline-derived CDR1 and CDR2 are KGHSH and LQKENI. V was shortened by 6 bases and J by 3 bases, with 20 bases between the two germline ends. This CDR3 comprises 16 residues. CDR3 residues: CASSLMSGAQDTEAFF. In DNA form, the CDR3 reads TGTGCCAGCTCGCTTATGAGTGGGGCGCAGGACACTGAAGCTTTCTTT.

The V and J genes are TRBV6-5 and TRBJ2-7; D may be TRBD2 (6 bases). This CDR3 contains 15 residues. Per germline, CDR1 MNHEY and CDR2 SVGAGI. V lost 6 bases and J lost 2, with 17 bases in between. This CDR3 is CASSRDFRGTYEQYF. The DNA for the CDR3 is TGTGCCAGCAGCCGGGACTTTAGGGGCACCTACGAGCAGTACTTC.

V usage is TRBV5-5 and J usage is TRBJ2-1; 11 positions agree with TRBD1. Per germline, CDR1 SGHKS and CDR2 YYEKEE (reference sequence). V lost 2 bases and J lost 9; bases outside the gene matches: 7. The CDR3 covers 15 residues. CDR3 DNA: TGTGCCAGCAGCTTTGTCGGACAGGGGGCACGTGAGCAGTTCTTC. Translating gives CASSFVGQGAREQFF.

The rearrangement links TRBV7-6 to TRBJ2-7, with a tentative D call TRBD1 (7 bases). Germline-derived CDR1 and CDR2 are SGHVS and FNYEAQ. CDR3 size: 14 residues. V lost 5 bases to trimming and J lost 6 bases, with 17 bases between them. DNA for the CDR3: TGTGCCAGCAGCCAAGCAGGGGGGCCCGGCGAGCAGTACTTC. Translated, it gives CASSQAGGPGEQYF.

The V call is TRBV9, the J call TRBJ2-3, with TRBD2 matching over 11 bases. After removal of 7 bases from V and 3 bases from J, the junction contained 7 bases not matched to a gene. Germline V gives CDR1 SGDLS, CDR2 YYNGEE. The CDR3 has 15 residues. In DNA, the CDR3 is TGTGCCAGCGGCATAGCGGGGGGGCAAACAGATACGCAGTATTTT. Translation: CASGIAGGQTDTQYF.

This chain links TRBV7-3 with TRBJ1-2, with a tentative D call TRBD1 (5 bases). Per the germline V gene, CDR1 is SGHTA and CDR2 is FQGTGA. The CDR3 sequence is 16 residues long. V lost 5 bases, J lost 7 bases, and 23 bases lay in between. For the CDR3, the DNA is TGTGCCAGCAGCCGCGATGGCGGGACGGGGGGTGGTGGCTACACCTTC. This translates into CASSRDGGTGGGGYTF. Full variable domain (rest looked up from reference TRBV7-3 and TRBJ1-2): GAGVSQTPSNKVTEKGKYVELRCDPISGHTALYWYRQSLGQGPEFLIYFQGTGAADDSGLPNDRFFAVRPEGSVSTLKIQRTERGDSAVYLCASSRDGGTGGGGYTFGSGTRLTVV.

The chain combines TRBV14 with TRBJ1-2; a weak D match, TRBD1 (5 bases). CDR1 SGHDN and CDR2 FVKESK come from the germline V gene. Trimming removed 0 bases from V and 4 bases from J, with 21 bases in between. The CDR3 is 18 residues long. The CDR3 loop reads CASSQDSPRQGRIYGYTF. DNA for the CDR3: TGTGCCAGCAGCCAAGATTCCCCGAGGCAGGGTCGGATCTATGGCTACACCTTC.

The chain joins TRBV6-1 to TRBJ2-7, with TRBD2 identical over 7 bases. The CDR3 has 11 amino acids. Losses at the gene ends were 7 bases for V and 5 bases for J; bases not matched to a gene: 2. CDR1 and CDR2 from the germline V gene are MNHNS and SASEGT. The CDR3 region is CASMGGHEQYF. Written as DNA, the CDR3 is TGTGCCAGCATGGGAGGGCACGAGCAGTACTTC.